This TCR beta chain came from a study of blood T cell repertoires in COVID-19 (TCRdb year 2020). For context, the study as a whole: Samples from collaborators originated in the United States, Italy and Spain and spanned both the acute and convalescent phases of COVID-19. The material from the prospective study consisted of cDNA or gDNA derived from T cells, B-cell-depleted T cells, or PBMCs. Deeply sampled blood TCRbeta repertoires from subjects exposed to, actively infected with, or recovered from COVID-19 were included in the dataset. A freely available public database, intended as a resource for researchers studying the immune response to SARS-CoV-2, is where the repertoires were released. Samples came from the ongoing ImmuneRACE study (first 160 participants) plus 1,254 subjects from 6 global collaborators. The sample metadata nearly always contained a de-identified subject ID, COVID-19 status, age in years and sex. Where available, HLA class I and class II types were obtained from metadata supplied by the sample provider rather than from assay-based typing.

Participants in the prospective study were aged roughly 18 to 95 years, lived in 20 to 25 United States geographic areas, and enrolled through a virtual design. To assign participants to cohorts, the prospective study relied on clinical history that participants themselves reported in a screening survey and a study questionnaire. Exposed participants had been in contact, within 2 weeks of entering the study, with a person who had a PCR-confirmed or clinician-diagnosed case of COVID-19. In the prospective study, whole blood, serum and a nasopharyngeal or oropharyngeal swab were collected from each participant by mobile phlebotomists. Participants in the prospective study had the option to provide additional blood draws and questionnaires over a roughly two-month period. Blood samples from the prospective study were shipped frozen or at room temperature prior to DNA extraction. The CDR3 spans 14 residues, from the cysteine through the phenylalanine. CDR3 DNA is the only sequence kept; it has 42 bases, read in frame from the first base. The V end gives up 4 bases and the J end 7 bases, leaving 7 bases in the junction not matched to a gene. The germline V gene encodes CDR1 LGHDT and CDR2 YNNKEL (reference sequence).

The immunoSEQ Assay, a bias-controlled multiplex PCR, was used to amplify TCRbeta CDR3 regions from genomic DNA. The paper's data handling went like this. Nucleated cell counts per sample were estimated from amplification of reference gene primers within the assay. Sequence reads were collapsed and filtered to measure the absolute abundance of every unique TCRbeta CDR3 rearrangement. For each sample, productive Simpson clonality was calculated as the square root of Simpson's diversity index across productive rearrangements. TCRdb obtained this table from immuneACCESS and retained in-frame rearrangements with V and J assigned. These tables miss some clones; where compared with another copy, unresolved V genes account for less than half of the shortfall, and the remainder is unexplained. V and J calls plus clone size are reproduced from that table; the DNA served to infer D and trimming. This sample lists about 230,000 clones; 80% to 90% were detected once. Around 3.8% of the sample goes to the ten largest clones.

Study-wide conclusions, independent of this receptor: How much clinical and demographic metadata was included differed by source and by participant, and the metadata was provided uncurated.

As to this clone: Its antigen remains unidentified. Base qualities are not recorded, but no much larger clone differs from it by a single base.

The receptor's source is a woman aged 25 to 45 who had been exposed to COVID-19. In this chain, TRBV3-1 (or the pseudogene TRBV3-2) is recombined with TRBJ2-1; 7 of the junction bases match TRBD1. Sequencing was performed on PBMCs or T cells enriched from blood (not recorded which). The CDR3 region has the sequence CASSPHRGMNEQFF. The DNA reads as follows: TGTGCCAGCAGCCCACACAGGGGTATGAATGAGCAGTTCTTC.